One and the same sample provided the 4 T cell receptor beta chains below, sequenced in a study of T cell responses to AZD1222 COVID-19 vaccine. Sequencing used immunoSEQ multiplex PCR; TCRdb keeps in-frame clones, though not all of them. The table includes 100,000 to 150,000 clones, about 85% detected once. Sequencing was performed on peripheral blood, taken on day 0 of AZD1222 vaccination. These receptors were taken from an adult in good health.

The V gene is TRBV7-8, the J gene TRBJ1-2; D gene unclear. The germline gives CDR1 SGHVS, CDR2 FQNEAQ. V gave up 1 base and J gave up 3 bases, with 15 bases separating them. The CDR3 contains 16 residues. The CDR3 loop is CASSLGWPGSDYGYTF. In DNA form, the CDR3 reads TGTGCCAGCAGCTTAGGTTGGCCTGGGAGTGACTATGGCTACACCTTC.

The chain employs TRBV5-1 and TRBJ2-3, with TRBD1 matching 9 bases. Germline-derived CDR1 and CDR2 are SGHRS and YFSETQ. CDR3 length equals 14 residues. Trimming cost V 4 bases and J 1 base; bases outside gene matches: 1. The DNA of the CDR3 is TGCGCCAGCAGCAGGGACAGGGGCACAGATACGCAGTATTTT. Protein product: CASSRDRGTDTQYF.

The chain joins TRBV28 to TRBJ1-4; D not certain. The germline gives CDR1 MDHEN, CDR2 SYDVKM. Trimming removed 6 bases from V and 8 bases from J, with 16 bases in between. This CDR3 region has 14 residues. The CDR3 region has the DNA TGTGCCAGCAGCCAAGGAGGCGGGGAGGAAAAACTGTTTTTT. Amino acids: CASSQGGGEEKLFF.

This chain connects TRBV11-3 to TRBJ1-6, with D uncertain. This CDR3 contains 13 residues. Trimming took off 0 bases at V and 6 bases at J, with 3 bases between the two ends. In germline, CDR1 is SGHNT, CDR2 YENEEA. The CDR3 loop reads CASSLEANSPLHF. The CDR3 DNA reads as TGTGCCAGCAGCTTAGAAGCTAATTCACCCCTCCACTTT.